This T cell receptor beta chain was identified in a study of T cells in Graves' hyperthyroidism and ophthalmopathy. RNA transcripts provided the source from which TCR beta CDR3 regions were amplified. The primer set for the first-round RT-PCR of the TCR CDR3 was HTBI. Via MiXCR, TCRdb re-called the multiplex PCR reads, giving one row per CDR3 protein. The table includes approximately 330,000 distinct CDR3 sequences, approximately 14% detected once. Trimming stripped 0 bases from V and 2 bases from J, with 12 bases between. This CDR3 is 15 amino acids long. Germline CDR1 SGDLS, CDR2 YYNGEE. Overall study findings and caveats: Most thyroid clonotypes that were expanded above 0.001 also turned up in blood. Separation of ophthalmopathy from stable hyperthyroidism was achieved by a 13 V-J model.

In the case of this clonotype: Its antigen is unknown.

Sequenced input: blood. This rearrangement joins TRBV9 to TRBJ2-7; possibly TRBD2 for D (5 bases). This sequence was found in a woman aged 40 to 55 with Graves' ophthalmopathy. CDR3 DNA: TGTGCCAGCAGCGTAGCCAGCGGAGCTACCTACGAGCAGTACTTC. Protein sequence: CASSVASGATYEQYF.